This T cell receptor (beta chain) was found in a study of beta chain features in type 1 diabetes. Study results and caveats: TCRB rearrangement may or may not be influenced by HLA type; here this remained unresolved.

This clone was detected a few times. Its antigen is unknown. Expressed TCRB transcripts got sequenced, as all isolated RNA was reverse transcribed. Naive, central memory and regulatory T cell samples averaged about 4 million immunoSEQ reads each. Libraries were prepared by immunoSEQ multiplex PCR; TCRdb keeps only in-frame clonotypes and omits some of them. The repertoire holds around 300,000 clones, roughly 9.6% seen once, with around 0.015% in the top ten. With 3 bases removed from V and 0 bases from J, the gap between germline ends came to 21 bases. The CDR3 has 18 amino acids. Germline CDR1 and CDR2: SGHNT and YYREEE (reference sequence).

The chain recombines TRBV5-4 with TRBJ1-1; possibly TRBD1 for D (6 bases). This receptor was taken from a young woman in good health. Sequenced: naive CD4+ T cells from blood. The CDR3 region is CASSSGGGQQFMNTEAFF. In DNA form, the CDR3 reads TGTGCCAGCAGCTCGGGTGGAGGACAGCAATTCATGAACACTGAAGCTTTCTTT.